This T cell receptor beta chain was retrieved from a study of shared clonotypes between healthy human individuals. As defined, naive CD8 cells were CD45RO-negative and positively selected for CCR7, with terminally differentiated effector memory CD45RA+ cells excluded. The deep-level immunoSEQ assay was used. Here immunoSEQ multiplex PCR was the method, and the copy in TCRdb shows in-frame clones only, minus some. Altogether about 2.1 million clones are present, over 85% being singletons, with the ten largest covering over 1.5%. Germline loops: CDR1 PRHDT, CDR2 FYEKMQ (reference sequence). CDR3 length: 16 amino acids. V was cut by 3 bases and J by 5 bases, with 19 bases left in between.

The sequence was obtained from a man aged 18 to 29 in good health. Some clones in this sample may be carry-over from other donors' samples. Sequenced sample: naive CD8+ T cells from PBMCs. This sequence joins TRBV13 and TRBJ2-5; weak D call: TRBD2 (5 bases). For the CDR3, the DNA is TGTGCCAGCAGCTTCCGGCCAGTAATCGGGGAGGAGACCCAGTACTTC. It encodes CASSFRPVIGEETQYF. Full variable domain (missing parts from reference TRBV13 and TRBJ2-5): AAGVIQSPRHLIKEKRETATLKCYPIPRHDTVYWYQQGPGQDPQFLISFYEKMQSDKGSIPDRFSAQQFSDYHSELNMSSLELGDSALYFCASSFRPVIGEETQYFGPGTRLLVL.